One and the same sample provided the 17 T cell receptor beta chains below, sequenced in a study of T cells after yellow fever vaccination. TCRdb itself ran the 5' RACE reads through MiXCR, one entry per CDR3 protein. The data contain about 300,000 distinct CDR3 sequences, around 4.1% of them singletons. Sequenced material: PBMCs, taken 5 days after the yellow fever booster vaccination. These receptors all stem from a man younger than 35 who received the YFV17D yellow fever vaccine.

This rearrangement joins TRBV15 to TRBJ2-5, with 10 bases aligning to TRBD1. From germline, CDR1 is LNHNV and CDR2 YYDKDF (reference sequence). CDR3 length: 16 amino acids. The V segment lost 3 bases and the J segment 2 bases; nucleotides outside the gene matches: 6. The CDR3 coding sequence is TGTGCCACCAGCAGGCGGGACAGGGGTGAACAAGAGACCCAGTACTTC. This sequence encodes CATSRRDRGEQETQYF.

The chain recombines TRBV4-3 with TRBJ1-4, with 7 bases matching TRBD1. CDR3 length equals 15 residues. CDR1 is LGHNA, CDR2 YSLEER, per germline. V lost 1 base, J lost 8 bases, and 7 bases stayed unmatched. CDR3 residues: CASSQGQGGDEKLFF. DNA of the CDR3: TGCGCCAGCAGCCAAGGACAGGGAGGAGACGAAAAACTGTTTTTT.

At least ten counts were recorded for this clonotype. The chain carries TRBV5-1 and TRBJ2-3; 11 positions match TRBD2. Per germline, CDR1 SGHRS and CDR2 YFSETQ. V lost 2 bases and J lost 3; bases outside the gene matches: 8. The CDR3 is 17 amino acids. The chain's CDR3 is CASSFLAGGHYTDTQYF. The DNA of the CDR3 is TGCGCCAGCAGCTTCTTAGCGGGGGGGCACTATACAGATACGCAGTATTTT.

This clonotype was recorded a few times. The V gene is TRBV4-1, the J gene TRBJ2-3, with 8 positions matching TRBD1. Germline CDR1 reads MGHRA; CDR2 reads YSYEKL. The CDR3 is made up of 16 amino acids. J gave up 4 bases and V 1 base, and 7 bases lay outside the gene matches. The CDR3 reads CASSQVGTGPSDTQYF. The CDR3 coding sequence is TGCGCCAGCAGCCAAGTCGGGACAGGACCTTCAGATACGCAGTATTTT.

This clonotype was observed at least ten times. The chain employs TRBV5-1 and TRBJ2-2; D unclear. Per germline, CDR1 SGHRS and CDR2 YFSETQ. CDR3 length: 16 amino acids. V was shortened by 4 bases and J by 0 bases, with 13 bases between the two germline ends. This CDR3 is CASSPARATNTGELFF. CDR3 coding DNA: TGCGCCAGCAGCCCTGCCCGGGCCACGAACACCGGGGAGCTGTTTTTT. Combining the CDR3 with reference TRBV5-1 and TRBJ2-2 gives the whole variable domain KAGVTQTPRYLIKTRGQQVTLSCSPISGHRSVSWYQQTPGQGLQFLFEYFSETQRNKGNFPGRFSGRQFSNSRSEMNVSTLELGDSALYLCASSPARATNTGELFFGEGSRLTVL.

The chain combines TRBV12-3 or TRBV12-4 with TRBJ2-7; tentative D call: TRBD1 (6 bases). The CDR3 totals 12 residues. V shed 8 bases and J shed 2 bases, with 10 bases lying between them. CDR3 loop: CASRDTAYEQYV. CDR3 nucleotides: TGTGCCAGCCGGGACACCGCCTACGAGCAGTACGTC.

This clonotype appeared a few times. J is TRBJ1-5 and V is TRBV19; no reliable D call. The germline V gene encodes CDR1 LNHDA and CDR2 SQIVND (reference sequence). The CDR3 runs 13 residues. V was trimmed by 4 bases and J by 0 bases, leaving 4 bases between them. The CDR3 loop reads CASSTHSNQPQHF. CDR3 DNA: TGTGCCAGTAGTACCCATAGCAATCAGCCCCAGCATTTT.

The chain is built from TRBV2 and TRBJ2-7; 9 positions agree with TRBD2. J lost 1 base, V lost 6 bases, and 7 bases had no gene match. CDR1 is SNHLY and CDR2 is FYNNEI in the germline V gene. The CDR3 runs to 15 residues. CDR3 sequence: CASRAGLAVSYEQYF. CDR3 DNA: TGTGCCAGCAGGGCGGGACTAGCAGTATCCTACGAGCAGTACTTC.

This clonotype appeared a few times. The chain employs TRBV5-4 and TRBJ1-6, with TRBD1 identical over 7 bases. Germline loops: CDR1 SGHNT, CDR2 YYREEE (reference sequence). The J segment lost 4 bases and the V segment lost 1 base, leaving 2 bases of the junction unmatched. The CDR3 sequence is 15 residues long. CDR3 sequence reads: CASSLTGQYNSPLHF. CDR3 coding DNA: TGTGCCAGCAGCTTGACGGGACAGTATAATTCACCCCTCCACTTT.

This clonotype occurred many times. The rearrangement joins TRBV19 to TRBJ1-5, with 8 positions matching TRBD1. V shed 8 bases and J 2 bases; nucleotides not matched to a gene: 8. CDR3 length: 15 amino acids. Germline CDR1 is LNHDA and CDR2 is SQIVND (reference sequence). CDR3 sequence: CASVDRDNGNQPQHF. The CDR3 DNA reads TGTGCCAGTGTGGACAGGGACAACGGCAATCAGCCCCAGCATTTT.

This clonotype was recorded a few times. V is TRBV29-1 and J is TRBJ2-5; tentative D call: TRBD2 (6 bases). V was trimmed by 4 bases and J by 2 bases, leaving 11 bases between them. This CDR3 spans 13 amino acids. Germline-derived CDR1 and CDR2 are SQVTM and ANQGSEA. DNA for the CDR3: TGCAGCGTTGCTTGGGGGACTCAAGAGACCCAGTACTTC. This sequence encodes CSVAWGTQETQYF.

The chain couples TRBV5-4 to TRBJ2-7; the D call may be TRBD1 or TRBD2 (7 bases each). V was clipped by 0 bases and J by 2 bases, with 18 bases between them. The germline V gene encodes CDR1 SGHNT and CDR2 YYREEE (reference sequence). The CDR3 covers 17 residues. CDR3 nucleotide sequence: TGTGCCAGCAGCTTGGCCGGAGGGGGGGACAGCCCCTACGAGCAGTACTTC. This translates into CASSLAGGGDSPYEQYF.

This clonotype was seen a handful of times. The chain has TRBV20-1 and TRBJ2-1; 9 bases align to TRBD1. Germline CDR1 and CDR2: DFQATT and SNEGSKA (reference sequence). CDR3 length: 13 residues. With V trimmed by 6 bases and J by 6 bases, 6 bases remained unmatched. CDR3 residues: CSADRDRVNEQFF. CDR3 in DNA: TGCAGTGCCGACAGGGACAGGGTCAATGAGCAGTTCTTC.

This clonotype has more than one count but fewer than ten. The V gene is TRBV7-2, the J gene TRBJ2-2; unclear D gene. The CDR3 is 16 amino acids. Germline V gene lookup returns CDR1 SGHTA and CDR2 FQGNSA. The V gene lost 1 base and the J gene lost 0 bases, with 9 bases spanning the gap. The CDR3 protein is CASSLGWQANTGELFF. DNA of the CDR3: TGTGCCAGCAGCTTAGGATGGCAGGCGAACACCGGGGAGCTGTTTTTT.

This clonotype was recorded many times. V gene TRBV2 combines with J gene TRBJ2-1, with 10 bases fitting TRBD1. The CDR3 runs 12 residues. Germline-derived CDR1 and CDR2 are SNHLY and FYNNEI. After removal of 6 bases from V and 8 bases from J, the junction contained 1 base not matched to a gene. CDR3 sequence reads: CASRDRGDEQFF. In DNA form, the CDR3 reads TGTGCCAGCAGGGACAGGGGGGATGAGCAGTTCTTC. The full variable domain, in which reference TRBV2 and TRBJ2-1 provide the parts outside the CDR3, is EPEVTQTPSHQVTQMGQEVILRCVPISNHLYFYWYRQILGQKVEFLVSFYNNEISEKSEIFDDQFSVERPDGSNFTLKIRSTKLEDSAMYFCASRDRGDEQFFGPGTRLTVL.

The table lists this clonotype with a few counts. V and J are TRBV12-3 or TRBV12-4 and TRBJ2-6; 9 positions agree with TRBD1. Losses at the gene ends were 5 bases for V and 5 bases for J; bases not matched to a gene: 1. The length of the CDR3 is 14 residues. CDR3 amino acids: CASSTGGWANVLTF. CDR3 in DNA: TGTGCCAGCAGTACAGGGGGCTGGGCCAACGTCCTGACTTTC.

The chain links TRBV5-4 to TRBJ2-1; 9 bases are shared with TRBD1. Trimming took 5 bases from V and 7 from J; bases not matched to a gene: 13. This CDR3 spans 16 amino acids. Germline values: CDR1 SGHNT, CDR2 YYREEE (reference sequence). The CDR3 region has the DNA TGTGCCAGCAGGATGTCGGGACAGGGTTGGAAAAATGAGCAGTTCTTC. Its protein is CASRMSGQGWKNEQFF. The full variable domain, rest sourced from reference TRBV5-4 and TRBJ2-1, is ETGVTQSPTHLIKTRGQQVTLRCSSQSGHNTVSWYQQALGQGPQFIFQYYREEENGRGNFPPRFSGLQFPNYSSELNVNALELDDSALYLCASRMSGQGWKNEQFFGPGTRLTVL.